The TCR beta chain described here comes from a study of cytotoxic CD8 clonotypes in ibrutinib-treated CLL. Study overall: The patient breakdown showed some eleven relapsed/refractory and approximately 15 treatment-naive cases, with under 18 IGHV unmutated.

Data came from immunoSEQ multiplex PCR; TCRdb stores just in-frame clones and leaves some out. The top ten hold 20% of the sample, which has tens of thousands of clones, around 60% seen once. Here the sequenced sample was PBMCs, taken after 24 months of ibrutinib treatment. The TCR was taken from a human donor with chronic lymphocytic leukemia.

CDR3 protein: CASSPPGGAGGYTF. CDR3 DNA sequence: TGTGCCAGCAGCCCCCCAGGGGGCGCAGGTGGCTACACCTTC. The rearrangement uses TRBV7-9 and TRBJ1-2, with 8 bases fitting TRBD1. Trimming took 5 bases from V and 7 from J; bases not matched to a gene: 9. The CDR3 covers 14 residues. Germline V gene lookup returns CDR1 SEHNR and CDR2 FQNEAQ (reference sequence).